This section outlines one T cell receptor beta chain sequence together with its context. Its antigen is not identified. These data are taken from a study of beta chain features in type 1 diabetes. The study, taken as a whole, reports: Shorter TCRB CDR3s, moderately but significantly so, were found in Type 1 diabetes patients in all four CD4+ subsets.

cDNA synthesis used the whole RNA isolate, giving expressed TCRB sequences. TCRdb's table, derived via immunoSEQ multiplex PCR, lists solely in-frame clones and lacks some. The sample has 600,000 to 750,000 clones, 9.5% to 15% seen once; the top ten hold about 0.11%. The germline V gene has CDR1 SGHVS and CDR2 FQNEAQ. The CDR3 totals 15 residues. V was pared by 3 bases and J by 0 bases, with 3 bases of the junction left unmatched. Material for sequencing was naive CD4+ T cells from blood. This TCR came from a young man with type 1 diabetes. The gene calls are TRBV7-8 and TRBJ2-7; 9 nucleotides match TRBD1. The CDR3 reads CASSFGQGSSYEQYF. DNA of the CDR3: TGTGCCAGCAGCTTCGGACAGGGGAGCTCCTACGAGCAGTACTTC.